This entry lists 2 T cell receptor beta chains sequenced from one sample in a study of blood T cells in healthy people across ages. A J-beta primer mix and a sample-barcoded 5' primer were used in a second PCR of about 6 to 12 cycles. TCRdb independently ran MiXCR on the 5' RACE reads; one entry per CDR3 protein. The sample lists around 580,000 distinct CDR3 sequences, around 48% seen once, with 20% to 25% in the top ten. Sequenced material: blood. The receptors come from a man older than 75 in good health.

The gene calls are TRBV7-2 and TRBJ2-7, with 7 bases matching TRBD1. Trimming at V came to 0 bases and at J to 5 bases, leaving 4 bases not matched to a gene. CDR3 length: 14 amino acids. Germline CDR1 is SGHTA and CDR2 is FQGNSA. The CDR3 DNA reads TGTGCCAGCAGCTTAGCTGGGACAGCCAACGAGCAGTACTTC. Protein: CASSLAGTANEQYF.

The chain joins TRBV5-1 to TRBJ1-6; unclear D gene. The CDR3 sequence is 14 residues long. V lost 0 bases, J lost 7 bases, and 8 bases lay in between. CDR1 is SGHRS and CDR2 is YFSETQ in the germline V gene. The CDR3 DNA follows: TGCGCCAGCAGCTTGGATGCAGACAATTCACCCCTCCACTTT. Translated: CASSLDADNSPLHF.